This TCR beta chain was observed in a study of cytomegalovirus exposure and HLA in healthy donors (dated by TCRdb to about 2017). Context from the whole study: The 666 repertoires of the first cohort and the roughly 110 validation repertoires were produced on the same platform, according to a later analysis. The study aimed to test whether cataloging public T cell receptors could reveal signatures of past pathogen exposure. To predict cytomegalovirus infection status, the study combined high-throughput TCR immunosequencing, statistical association of individual TCRs with disease status, and machine learning. Along with the roughly 710-subject first cohort, a separate validation cohort of over a hundred different subjects was used. Findings and caveats that apply to the study as a whole: Subsequent analysis determined that TCRs grouped into clusters in the first cohort also showed a tendency toward co-occurrence across the approximately 110 validation repertoires, and 94% of cluster scores exceeded 0. In vitro tests confirmed that a few of the cytomegalovirus-associated TCR beta chains recognize cytomegalovirus antigens. In both the original and validation cohorts, the classifier was reported to diagnose cytomegalovirus status with high specificity and sensitivity. The authors suggested that the approach could potentially be generalized to other disease states and immunological phenotypes. The validation cohort had no HLA typing available for a later analysis, so co-occurrence within that cohort was assessed over all 120 or so repertoires. A total of some 180 TCR beta chains were listed by the study as associated with cytomegalovirus. Across donors, most TCR sequences were observed very rarely, whereas some public TCRs were present in many individuals.

The library was built by means of the immunoSEQ multiplex PCR assay. Per the original workflow: To diagnose cytomegalovirus status from the catalog of TCR beta chain sequences, a statistical classification framework was built. Held by TCRdb, this immuneACCESS table contains in-frame sequences only and omits some clones. Under half of the omission traces to an unresolved V gene where checked; the cause of the rest is unknown. D and trimming come from the DNA, and the V and J calls and clone size come from that table. The sample has about 360,000 clones on record, around 86% of them singletons. Of the sample, over 0.75% is held by the ten largest clones. Separate from the roughly 700-subject first cohort, the validation cohort of 120 subjects was the group to which the donors belonged. Details on this clone: Its antigen specificity is not known. One base away there is no much larger clone; base qualities are not given.

Sequenced sample: PBMCs. The receptor's source is a woman between 18 and 29 years old in good health and CMV-seronegative.

At the DNA level, the sequence is TGTGCCAGCACCGGGACTAGCGGGGCCTACGAGCAGTACTTC. This sequence encodes CASTGTSGAYEQYF. Recombination connected TRBV27 to TRBJ2-7, and 13 junctional nucleotides match TRBD2. Reading from cysteine to phenylalanine, the CDR3 counts 14 amino acids. Kept here is only the CDR3 DNA, which spans 42 bases and is read in frame from base 1. Trimming accounts for 7 bases at V and 2 bases at J, while the number of junction bases matched to no gene is 2. CDR1 and CDR2 (MNHEY, SMNVEV) derive from the germline V gene (reference sequence).